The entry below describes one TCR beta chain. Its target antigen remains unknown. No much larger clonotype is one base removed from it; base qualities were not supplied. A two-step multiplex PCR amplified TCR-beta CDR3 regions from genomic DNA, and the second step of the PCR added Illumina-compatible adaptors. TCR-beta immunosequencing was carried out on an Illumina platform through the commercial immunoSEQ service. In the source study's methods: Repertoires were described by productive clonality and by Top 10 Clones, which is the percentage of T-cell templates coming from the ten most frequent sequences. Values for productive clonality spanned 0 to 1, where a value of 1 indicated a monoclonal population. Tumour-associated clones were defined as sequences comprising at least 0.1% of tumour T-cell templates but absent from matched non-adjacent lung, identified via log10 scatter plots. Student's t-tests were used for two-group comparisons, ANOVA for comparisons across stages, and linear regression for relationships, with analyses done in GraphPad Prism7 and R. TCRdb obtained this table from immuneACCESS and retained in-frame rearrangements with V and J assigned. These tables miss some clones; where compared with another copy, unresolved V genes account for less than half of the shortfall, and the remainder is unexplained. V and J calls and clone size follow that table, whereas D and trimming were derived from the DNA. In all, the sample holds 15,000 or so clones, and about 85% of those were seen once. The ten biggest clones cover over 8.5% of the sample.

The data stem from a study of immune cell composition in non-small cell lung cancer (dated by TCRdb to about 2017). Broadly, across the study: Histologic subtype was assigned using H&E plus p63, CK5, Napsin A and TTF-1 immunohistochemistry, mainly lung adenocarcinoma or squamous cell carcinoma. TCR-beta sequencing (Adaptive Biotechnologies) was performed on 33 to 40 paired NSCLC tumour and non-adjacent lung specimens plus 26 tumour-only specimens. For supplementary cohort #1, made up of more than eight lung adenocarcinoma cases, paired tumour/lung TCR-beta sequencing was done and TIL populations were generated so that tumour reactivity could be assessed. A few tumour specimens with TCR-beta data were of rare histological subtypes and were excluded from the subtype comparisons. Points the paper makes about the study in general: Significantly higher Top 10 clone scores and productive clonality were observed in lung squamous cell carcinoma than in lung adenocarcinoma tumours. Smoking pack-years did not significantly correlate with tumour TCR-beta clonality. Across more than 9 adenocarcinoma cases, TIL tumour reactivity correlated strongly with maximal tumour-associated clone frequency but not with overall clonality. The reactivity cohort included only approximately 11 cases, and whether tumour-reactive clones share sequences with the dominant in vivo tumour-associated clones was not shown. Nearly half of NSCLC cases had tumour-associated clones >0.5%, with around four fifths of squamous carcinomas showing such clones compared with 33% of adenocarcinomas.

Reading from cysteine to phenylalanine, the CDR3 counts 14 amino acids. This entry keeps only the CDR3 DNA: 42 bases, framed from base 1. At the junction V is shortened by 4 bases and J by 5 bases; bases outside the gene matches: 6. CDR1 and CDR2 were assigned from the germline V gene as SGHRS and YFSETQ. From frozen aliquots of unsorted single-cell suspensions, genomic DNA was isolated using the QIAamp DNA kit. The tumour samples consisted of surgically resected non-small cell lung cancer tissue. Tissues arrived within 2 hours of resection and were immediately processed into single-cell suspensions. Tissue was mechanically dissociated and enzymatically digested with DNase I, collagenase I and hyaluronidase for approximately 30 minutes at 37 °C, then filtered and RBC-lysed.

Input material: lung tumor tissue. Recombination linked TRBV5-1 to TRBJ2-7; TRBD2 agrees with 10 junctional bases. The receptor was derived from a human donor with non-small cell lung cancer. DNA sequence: TGCGCCAGCAGCCTTAGCGGGAGGTTCGACGAGCAGTACTTC. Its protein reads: CASSLSGRFDEQYF.